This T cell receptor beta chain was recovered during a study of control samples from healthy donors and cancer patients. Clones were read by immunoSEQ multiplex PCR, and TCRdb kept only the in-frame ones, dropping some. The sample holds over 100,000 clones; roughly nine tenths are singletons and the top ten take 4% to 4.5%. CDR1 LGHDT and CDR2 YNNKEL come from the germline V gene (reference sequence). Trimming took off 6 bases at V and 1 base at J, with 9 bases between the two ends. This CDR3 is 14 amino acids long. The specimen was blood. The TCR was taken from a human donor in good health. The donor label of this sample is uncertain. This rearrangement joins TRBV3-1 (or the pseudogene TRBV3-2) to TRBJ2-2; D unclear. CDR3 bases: TGTGCCAGCAGACAATACATGAACACCGGGGAGCTGTTTTTT. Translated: CASRQYMNTGELFF.